These 22 T cell receptor beta chains were all obtained from the same sample, sequenced in a study of CD8+CD57+ T cells in acquired aplastic anemia. Genomic DNA served as template for TCR beta VDJ and CDR3 profiling. One entry per CDR3 protein, called by TCRdb with MiXCR from the reads. The sample lists some 200,000 distinct CDR3 sequences; about half were seen once. Previously, flow cytometry had revealed CD8+CD57+ cell expansion in the patients chosen for sequencing. Sequencing input: sorted CD4+, CD8+, or CD8+CD57+ T cells (not recorded which) from PBMCs. The origin of the receptors is a human donor with aplastic anemia.

In the case of this clonotype: This may arise from a read error, as a much more abundant clone is one base away. CDR3 coding DNA: TGTGCCAGCAGCTCTACAGGGTCCCGGGGTTACGAGCAGTGCTTC. It codes for CASSSTGSRGYEQCF. V gene TRBV11-2 combines with J gene TRBJ2-7, with D perhaps TRBD1 (6 bases). CDR3 length equals 15 residues. Germline V CDR1 and CDR2: SGHAT, FQNNGV.

The V call is TRBV20-1, the J call TRBJ1-6; weak D call: TRBD1 (6 bases). The CDR3 consists of 17 residues. V lost 6 bases to trimming and J lost 0 bases, with 18 bases between them. The germline V gene encodes CDR1 DFQATT and CDR2 SNEGSKA (reference sequence). The CDR3: CSAREGESSSYNSPLHF. For the CDR3, the DNA is TGCAGTGCCCGGGAGGGGGAGTCCTCCTCCTATAATTCACCCCTCCACTTT.

Comment on this clonotype: The CDR3 does not close with the conserved phenylalanine or tryptophan, likely indicating a read error. The chain joins TRBV2 to TRBJ1-2; D possibly corresponds to TRBD1 (5 bases). CDR1 is SNHLY, CDR2 FYNNEI, per germline. CDR3 length equals 15 residues. The V end was cut by 2 bases, the J end by 2 bases, with 12 bases between. The CDR3 sequence is CASSESTGLNYGYTL. CDR3 sequence (DNA): TGTGCCAGCAGTGAATCTACGGGACTGAACTATGGCTACACCCTC.

The J gene is TRBJ1-5, the V gene TRBV20-1, with 8 bases that match TRBD1. CDR3 size: 13 residues. Germline CDR1 reads DFQATT; CDR2 reads SNEGSKA (reference sequence). V lost 4 bases to trimming and J lost 7 bases; unmatched junction nucleotides: 6. Written as DNA, the CDR3 is TGCAGTGCTATCACGGACAGGGACCAGCCCCAGCATTTT. Translating gives CSAITDRDQPQHF.

This clonotype was recorded at least ten times. The chain recombines TRBV24-1 with TRBJ1-1; D unclear. The CDR3 runs 14 residues. From germline, CDR1 is KGHDR and CDR2 SFDVKD. Trimming removed 3 bases at V and 0 bases at J, with 7 bases between. The CDR3 DNA follows: TGTGCCACCAGTGATCCCTCCTTGAACACTGAAGCTTTCTTT. Translated, it gives CATSDPSLNTEAFF.

This clonotype turned up a few times. The chain uses TRBV14 and TRBJ2-7; D is unclear. The V and J ends lost 6 bases and 4 bases respectively, with 22 bases between them. Germline CDR1 is SGHDN and CDR2 is FVKESK. The CDR3 contains 16 residues. This CDR3 is CASSFSGPTAGYEQYF. CDR3 bases: TGTGCCAGCAGTTTTTCTGGACCGACCGCTGGGTACGAGCAGTACTTC.

The chain has TRBV7-9 and TRBJ1-3; D perhaps matches TRBD1 (6 bases). V dropped 5 bases and J dropped 5 bases, with 19 bases sitting between them. The CDR3 is 16 amino acids. The V gene's germline CDR1 is SEHNR and CDR2 FQNEAQ (reference sequence). The CDR3 bases are TGTGCCAGCAGCCCATTGGGGGCAGGGGTGCGAAACACCATATATTTT. Its translation is CASSPLGAGVRNTIYF.

The J gene is TRBJ1-5, the V gene TRBV7-7, with D perhaps matching TRBD1 (5 bases). The V gene lost 1 base and the J gene lost 2 bases, with 18 bases spanning the gap. Germline CDR1 reads SSHAT; CDR2 reads FNYEAQ (reference sequence). This CDR3 spans 18 amino acids. The chain's CDR3 is CASSLGLGGIYGNQPQHF. In nucleotides, the CDR3 is TGTGCCAGCAGCTTAGGGTTGGGGGGGATTTATGGCAATCAGCCCCAGCATTTT.

The V gene is TRBV20-1, the J gene TRBJ1-2; D might be TRBD1 (5 bases). The CDR3 length is 18 residues. Germline loops: CDR1 DFQATT, CDR2 SNEGSKA (reference sequence). V dropped 0 bases and J dropped 3 bases, with 23 bases sitting between them. For the CDR3, the DNA is TGCAGTGCTAGAGATGCAGGCCTCTCAGGGCGGAAAGACTATGGCTACACCTTC. It codes for CSARDAGLSGRKDYGYTF.

The CDR3 DNA is TGTGCCAGCAGTTGGAAGGACAGGACCAACGCTGAAGCTTTCTTT. Translated: CASSWKDRTNAEAFF. The chain joins TRBV7-3 to TRBJ1-1, with 7 bases aligning to TRBD1. The CDR3 contains 15 residues. Germline loops: CDR1 SGHTA, CDR2 FQGTGA. V was clipped by 6 bases and J by 6 bases; unmatched bases: 13.

In this sample, this clonotype turned up once. The chain recombines TRBV28 with TRBJ2-1; TRBD2 matches at 11 bases. The CDR3 sequence is 15 residues long. Germline V gene data show CDR1 as MDHEN and CDR2 as SYDVKM. The ends lost 7 bases at V and 5 bases at J; junction bases unmatched: 7. CDR3 coding DNA: TGTGCCAGCACCCTAACTAGCGGGGGACACAATGAGCAGTTCTTC. This encodes CASTLTSGGHNEQFF.

CDR3 coding DNA: TGTGCCAGCATGGACAGGGTAATGAATAATTCACCCCTCCACTTT. This sequence encodes CASMDRVMNNSPLHF. The V and J genes are TRBV6-5 and TRBJ1-6, with 8 bases that match TRBD1. With 7 bases clipped from V and 5 bases from J, the junction kept 7 bases outside the gene matches. CDR3 length equals 15 residues. Germline CDR1 reads MNHEY; CDR2 reads SVGAGI.

Comments on this clonotype: Given the absence of the conserved phenylalanine or tryptophan at the CDR3 end, a read error is likely. This chain connects TRBV19 to TRBJ2-3; D unclear. There are 17 residues in the CDR3. CDR1 is LNHDA, CDR2 SQIVND, per germline (reference sequence). Trimming removed 5 bases from V and 1 base from J, with 19 bases in between. CDR3 bases: TGTGCCAGTAGTCCCTCCCCCAGCCTGTGGGGCACAGATACGCAGTATGTT. It is translated as CASSPSPSLWGTDTQYV.

This chain joins TRBV20-1 and TRBJ1-2, with D possibly TRBD1 on 6 matching bases. V lost 1 base, J lost 2 bases, and 17 bases lay in between. This CDR3 region has 16 residues. Per germline, CDR1 DFQATT and CDR2 SNEGSKA (reference sequence). In DNA, the CDR3 is TGCAGTGCTAGAGGTCAAGGGGGACCGAGAAACTATGGCTACACCTTC. Amino acids: CSARGQGGPRNYGYTF.

Turning to this clonotype: A much more abundant neighbour one base away suggests this may be a read error. The rearrangement joins TRBV10-3 to TRBJ1-2; the match to TRBD1 covers 7 bases. Germline values: CDR1 ENHRY, CDR2 SYGVKD. This CDR3 has 14 amino acids. CDR3 DNA: TGTGCCAGCAGTGAAAGACAGGGAAACTATAGCTACACCTTC. Its protein is CASSERQGNYSYTF.

The chain joins TRBV5-1 to TRBJ1-4, with a tentative D call TRBD1 (6 bases). The V and J ends lost 0 bases and 3 bases respectively, with 9 bases between them. Germline CDR1 reads SGHRS; CDR2 reads YFSETQ. The CDR3 consists of 15 residues. The CDR3 bases are TGCGCCAGCAGCTTGGAGGGGGGCCCTAATGAAAAACTGTTTTTT. Its protein product is CASSLEGGPNEKLFF.

The chain couples TRBV29-1 to TRBJ1-6; D gene uncertain. Trimming pared 6 bases from V and 9 bases from J, leaving 15 bases between. Germline V gene sequence: CDR1 SQVTM, CDR2 ANQGSEA. There are 13 residues in the CDR3. This chain's CDR3 is CSVVDSPISPLHF. The CDR3 DNA reads as TGCAGCGTAGTGGACTCACCGATTTCACCCCTCCACTTT.

This clonotype was observed a few times. In this CDR3 the conserved last residue, phenylalanine or tryptophan, is missing, so a read error is likely. The chain has TRBV12-3 or TRBV12-4 and TRBJ2-3, with D perhaps matching TRBD2 (6 bases). This CDR3 comprises 14 residues. Trimming left V 3 bases short and J 3 bases short, with 10 bases between. The CDR3 bases are TGTGCCAGCAGTTTGGGGGGTGCAACAGATACGCAGTATCTT. It is translated as CASSLGGATDTQYL.

This clonotype was seen repeatedly, ten times or more. The junction differs from germline at one of its ends, possibly a read error. The chain links TRBV20-1 to TRBJ2-7, with 8 bases matching TRBD1. The CDR3 totals 14 residues. Germline loops: CDR1 DFQATT, CDR2 SNEGSKA (reference sequence). CDR3 region: CSARPDRGTYEQYF. The CDR3 DNA reads TGCAGCGCTAGGCCTGACAGGGGAACCTACGAGCAGTACTTC.

This clonotype turned up a few times. A read error may explain this, as a much larger clone is one base away. The chain uses TRBV3-1 and TRBJ2-7; D uncertain. CDR1 is LGHDT and CDR2 is YNNKEL in the germline V gene (reference sequence). CDR3 length equals 13 residues. The CDR3, as DNA: TGTGCCAGCAGCTTAGAACTGACCTACGAGCATTACTTC. This codes for CASSLELTYEHYF.

This clonotype was detected ten times or more. V usage is TRBV19 and J usage is TRBJ1-5; D gene ambiguous. V lost 3 bases, J lost 9 bases, and 18 bases lay in between. This CDR3 contains 15 residues. The germline gives CDR1 LNHDA, CDR2 SQIVND (reference sequence). The CDR3 region is CASSIAVEGIWPQHF. For the CDR3, the DNA is TGTGCCAGTAGTATTGCGGTGGAGGGAATATGGCCCCAGCATTTT.

This sequence joins TRBV7-2 and TRBJ1-1; D not certain. Germline CDR1 is SGHTA and CDR2 is FQGNSA. The CDR3 totals 14 residues. V was shortened by 1 base and J by 2 bases, with 8 bases between the two germline ends. The chain's CDR3 is CASSLGGQNTEAFF. Here the CDR3 DNA reads TGTGCCAGCAGCTTAGGCGGGCAAAACACTGAAGCTTTCTTT.